This T cell receptor beta chain was captured in a study of blood T cell repertoires in COVID-19. Trimming cost V 5 bases and J 7 bases; bases outside gene matches: 12. This CDR3 is 18 amino acids long. Germline lookup yields CDR1 LNHDA and CDR2 SQIVND (reference sequence). Clones were read by immunoSEQ multiplex PCR, and TCRdb kept only the in-frame ones, dropping some. The sample lists about 270,000 clones; 85% to 95% were seen once. Sequencing was performed on PBMCs or T cells enriched from blood (not recorded which). The chain is built from TRBV19 and TRBJ2-4; 15 bases fit TRBD2. The sequence was obtained from a man aged 40-49 years who had been exposed to COVID-19. The DNA of the CDR3 is TGTGCCAGTAGTGAAACCGGGACTAGCGGGAGGTCAGGTAACATTCAGTACTTC. This gives the protein CASSETGTSGRSGNIQYF.